A selection of T cell receptor beta chains follows, all from one sample in a study of blood T cell repertoires in COVID-19. Sequencing was performed with immunoSEQ multiplex PCR; in TCRdb, only in-frame clones are kept and a portion is missing. The table includes about 260,000 clones, around 80% detected once. Source material: peripheral blood. The origin of the receptors is an elderly woman with acute or convalescent COVID-19. Each CDR3 is given with its conserved first and last residue. D genes are given only for firm matches. The size field is filled for only some rows; it gives once, few, many or a size class.

D: .; size: .; V: TRBV6-1; J: TRBJ1-5; DNA: TGTGCCAGCAGTGATCGCTTCGGGGGTGGCAATCAGCCCCAGCATTTT; CDR3: CASSDRFGGGNQPQHF
D: .; size: .; V: TRBV30; J: TRBJ2-2; DNA: TGTGCCTGGGTACATAGCGCCGGGGAGCTGTTTTTT; CDR3: CAWVHSAGELFF
D: .; size: .; V: TRBV5-1; J: TRBJ1-2; DNA: TGCGCCAGCAGCCCGACCGGGACATCATATGGCTACACCTTC; CDR3: CASSPTGTSYGYTF
D: .; size: few; V: TRBV28; J: TRBJ1-1; DNA: TGTGCCAGCAGGGGGGTAACAGGGCCCACTGAAGCTTTCTTT; CDR3: CASRGVTGPTEAFF
D: TRBD2; size: once; V: TRBV5-6; J: TRBJ2-3; DNA: TGTGCCAGCAGCTTAAGCGGGGGCGGGCTCACAGATACGCAGTATTTT; CDR3: CASSLSGGGLTDTQYF
D: TRBD2; size: once; V: TRBV18; J: TRBJ2-3; DNA: TGTGCCAGCTCACCAGTCCCGGGAGGGGGCACAGATACGCAGTATTTT; CDR3: CASSPVPGGGTDTQYF
D: .; size: .; V: TRBV7-2; J: TRBJ2-4; DNA: TGTGCCAGCAGGTCCTCAGGGTCAAACATTCAGTACTTC; CDR3: CASRSSGSNIQYF
D: .; size: .; V: TRBV7-2; J: TRBJ2-3; DNA: TGTGCCAGCAGTTCGAGATACACAGATACGCAGTATTTT; CDR3: CASSSRYTDTQYF
D: TRBD1; size: .; V: TRBV2; J: TRBJ1-2; DNA: TGTGCCAGCAGAGTCGACAGGGACCACTTTAGCTACACCTTC; CDR3: CASRVDRDHFSYTF
D: .; size: .; V: TRBV18; J: TRBJ2-4; DNA: TGTGCCAGCTCACCGTCACAGGGACCCAAAAACATTCAGTACTTC; CDR3: CASSPSQGPKNIQYF
D: .; size: .; V: TRBV7-2; J: TRBJ2-7; DNA: TGTGCCAGCAGCTTAGTTTCTTACGAGCAGTACTTC; CDR3: CASSLVSYEQYF
D: .; size: few; V: TRBV19; J: TRBJ1-6; DNA: TGTGCCAGCAGAGGACAGTCAGTCATTAATTCACCCCTCCACTTT; CDR3: CASRGQSVINSPLHF
D: .; size: .; V: TRBV28; J: TRBJ2-7; DNA: TGTGCCAGCGAGAACAGGGTTGATGAGCAGTACTTC; CDR3: CASENRVDEQYF
D: .; size: .; V: TRBV7-7; J: TRBJ2-1; DNA: TGTGCTAGCAGTTCTAACAGGGCCTCCAACAATGAGCAGTTCTTC; CDR3: CASSSNRASNNEQFF
D: .; size: .; V: TRBV4-3; J: TRBJ2-3; DNA: TGCGCCAGCAGCGACCTCAGGGCAGATACGCAGTATTTT; CDR3: CASSDLRADTQYF
D: .; size: once; V: TRBV6-5; J: TRBJ2-2; DNA: TGTGCCAGCAGCCCCTTGGACGGGGTACCCGGGGAGCTGTTTTTT; CDR3: CASSPLDGVPGELFF
D: .; size: .; V: TRBV5-1; J: TRBJ2-7; DNA: TGCGCCGTCGGAGAATTTTGCGAGCAGTACTTC; CDR3: CAVGEFCEQYF
D: .; size: .; V: TRBV7-9; J: TRBJ1-2; DNA: TGTGCCAGCAGCTTAGTGACAGCTAACTATGGCTACACCTTC; CDR3: CASSLVTANYGYTF
D: .; size: .; V: TRBV6-1; J: TRBJ1-2; DNA: TGTGCCAGCAGTGAAAGGAACAGGGAAAGGGACTATGGCTACACCTTC; CDR3: CASSERNRERDYGYTF
D: TRBD1; size: .; V: TRBV18; J: TRBJ2-1; DNA: TGTGCCAGCTCACCGGGACAGGGGACGTACAATGAGCAGTTCTTC; CDR3: CASSPGQGTYNEQFF
D: TRBD1; size: few; V: TRBV4-1; J: TRBJ1-2; DNA: TGCGCCAGCAGCCAAGAATCGGGACAGGTTCGTTATGGCTACACCTTC; CDR3: CASSQESGQVRYGYTF
D: TRBD2; size: .; V: TRBV7-9; J: TRBJ2-1; DNA: TGTGCCAGCAGCCCAACCCCTAGCGGGAGGGTAGGGTGGAATGAGCAGTTCTTC; CDR3: CASSPTPSGRVGWNEQFF
D: .; size: .; V: TRBV4-1; J: TRBJ1-2; DNA: TGCGCCAGCAGCCAAGGGCTCCGGGGGGGGCCGAGGTCCTATGGCTACACCTTC; CDR3: CASSQGLRGGPRSYGYTF
D: TRBD2; size: once; V: TRBV5-1; J: TRBJ2-1; DNA: TGCGCCAGCAGCTTCCGAGGGTCATCTAGCGGGGGGCACGGTGAGCAGTTCTTC; CDR3: CASSFRGSSSGGHGEQFF
D: TRBD1; size: .; V: TRBV5-6; J: TRBJ2-2; DNA: TGTGCCAGCAGCCAACAAACAGGGGGCGCGGCCGGGGAGCTGTTTTTT; CDR3: CASSQQTGGAAGELFF